This T cell receptor (beta chain) was recovered during a study of blood T cell repertoires in COVID-19. Sequencing used immunoSEQ multiplex PCR; TCRdb keeps in-frame clones, though not all of them. Among some 230,000 clones listed, just under 85% were seen once. This clone was detected once. Germline V gene data show CDR1 as SEHNR and CDR2 as FQNEAQ (reference sequence). Trimming removed 8 bases at V and 8 bases at J, with 21 bases between. The CDR3 spans 15 residues. The sequenced sample consisted of PBMCs or T cells enriched from blood (not recorded which). This clonotype originated in a man in his forties who had recovered from COVID-19. The chain employs TRBV7-9 and TRBJ2-2; possible D gene TRBD1, 6 bases. DNA for the CDR3: TGTGCCAGCGGACAGCAGGGTGGGATTGGAGGGGAGCTGTTTTTT. This codes for CASGQQGGIGGELFF.